This T cell receptor beta chain was obtained from a study of blood T cell repertoires in COVID-19. Study-wide background: Material from acute and convalescent COVID-19 was sourced from the United States, Italy and Spain.

The CDR3 is 14 residues long. Germline V gene sequence: CDR1 SGHRS, CDR2 YFSETQ. J was trimmed by 7 bases and V by 0 bases; bases with no gene match: 4. Per the study methods: Researchers report that nucleated cell counts were estimated from reference gene primer amplification. The method was immunoSEQ multiplex PCR; TCRdb's version includes in-frame clones alone and lacks a portion of them. V, J and clone size are taken as reported in that table, and D and trimming were inferred from the DNA itself. The table records around 110,000 clones, 82% of them present only once. The sequenced sample consisted of peripheral blood. This TCR came from a man aged 65 to 85 with acute or convalescent COVID-19. This rearrangement joins TRBV5-1 to TRBJ2-1; 7 bases match TRBD2. The CDR3 DNA is TGCGCCAGCAGCTTGGGAGCGGGAATAAATGAGCAGTTCTTC. Encoded protein: CASSLGAGINEQFF.